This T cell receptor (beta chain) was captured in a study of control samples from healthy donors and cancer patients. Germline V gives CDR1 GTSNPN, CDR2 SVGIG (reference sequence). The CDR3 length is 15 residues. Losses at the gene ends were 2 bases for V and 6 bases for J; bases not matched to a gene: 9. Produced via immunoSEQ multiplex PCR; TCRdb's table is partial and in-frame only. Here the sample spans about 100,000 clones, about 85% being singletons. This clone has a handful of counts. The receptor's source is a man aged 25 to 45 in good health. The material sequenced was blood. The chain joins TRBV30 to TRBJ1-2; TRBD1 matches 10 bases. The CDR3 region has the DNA TGTGCCTGGAGTCCCGACAGGGGGCGTACACATGGCTACACCTTC. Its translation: CAWSPDRGRTHGYTF.